The T cell receptor (beta chain) described here comes from a study of blood T cell repertoires in COVID-19. As for the study in general: Samples of COVID-19 (acute and convalescent) were obtained from the United States, Italy and Spain.

In the original analysis: Amplification of reference gene primers provided the estimated nucleated cell counts. Using immunoSEQ multiplex PCR, the repertoire was profiled, and TCRdb retains in-frame clones only, with some absent. The D gene and trimming were derived from the DNA, and the V and J assignments and clone size from that table. This sample has about 320,000 clones, with approximately 86% found just once. CDR3 length equals 11 residues. Germline V gene sequence: CDR1 MDHEN, CDR2 SYDVKM. V lost 5 bases and J lost 6, with 8 bases in between. The V call is TRBV28, the J call TRBJ2-7; TRBD2 might be the D (6 bases). The specimen sequenced was PBMCs or T cells enriched from blood (not recorded which). This receptor was taken from a woman aged 18-29 years who had recovered from COVID-19. CDR3 sequence: CASSLGGEQYF. As DNA, the CDR3 is TGTGCCAGCAGTCTCGGGGGCGAGCAGTACTTC. Based on the CDR3 plus reference TRBV28 and TRBJ2-7, the full variable domain is DVKVTQSSRYLVKRTGEKVFLECVQDMDHENMFWYRQDPGLGLRLIYFSYDVKMKEKGDIPEGYSVSREKKERFSLILESASTNQTSMYLCASSLGGEQYFGPGTRLTVT.